This T cell receptor (beta chain) appears in the sequencing data of a study of T-cell reconstitution after alpha-beta-depleted transplantation in children. The authors prepared the TCRbeta library with unique molecular identifiers. TCRdb redid the calling of the PCR reads with MiXCR, one entry per CDR3 protein. Of fewer than 700,000 distinct CDR3 sequences detected, 10% to 15% appear once; the ten largest clones hold 2.2%. The study's findings and limits: After transplant, at about two months, alpha-beta T cells were reportedly derived from several hundred expanded graft clones.

This clonotype turned up a few times. Its matching antigen is unknown. Germline CDR1 is SGHTA and CDR2 is FQGNSA. The V segment lost 9 bases and the J segment 3 bases; nucleotides outside the gene matches: 5. This CDR3 is built from 13 residues. This rearrangement joins TRBV7-2 to TRBJ2-3, with TRBD2 matching 8 bases. Source: PBMCs, mostly from graft donor cells, taken 360 days after TCRalphabeta/CD19-depleted stem cell transplant. The sequence was collected from a male patient under 18 who had a stem cell transplant for acute myeloid leukemia, so the T cells may come from the graft donor. CDR3 region: CASSGTWTDTQYF. CDR3 coding DNA: TGTGCCAGTAGCGGGACGTGGACAGATACGCAGTATTTT.